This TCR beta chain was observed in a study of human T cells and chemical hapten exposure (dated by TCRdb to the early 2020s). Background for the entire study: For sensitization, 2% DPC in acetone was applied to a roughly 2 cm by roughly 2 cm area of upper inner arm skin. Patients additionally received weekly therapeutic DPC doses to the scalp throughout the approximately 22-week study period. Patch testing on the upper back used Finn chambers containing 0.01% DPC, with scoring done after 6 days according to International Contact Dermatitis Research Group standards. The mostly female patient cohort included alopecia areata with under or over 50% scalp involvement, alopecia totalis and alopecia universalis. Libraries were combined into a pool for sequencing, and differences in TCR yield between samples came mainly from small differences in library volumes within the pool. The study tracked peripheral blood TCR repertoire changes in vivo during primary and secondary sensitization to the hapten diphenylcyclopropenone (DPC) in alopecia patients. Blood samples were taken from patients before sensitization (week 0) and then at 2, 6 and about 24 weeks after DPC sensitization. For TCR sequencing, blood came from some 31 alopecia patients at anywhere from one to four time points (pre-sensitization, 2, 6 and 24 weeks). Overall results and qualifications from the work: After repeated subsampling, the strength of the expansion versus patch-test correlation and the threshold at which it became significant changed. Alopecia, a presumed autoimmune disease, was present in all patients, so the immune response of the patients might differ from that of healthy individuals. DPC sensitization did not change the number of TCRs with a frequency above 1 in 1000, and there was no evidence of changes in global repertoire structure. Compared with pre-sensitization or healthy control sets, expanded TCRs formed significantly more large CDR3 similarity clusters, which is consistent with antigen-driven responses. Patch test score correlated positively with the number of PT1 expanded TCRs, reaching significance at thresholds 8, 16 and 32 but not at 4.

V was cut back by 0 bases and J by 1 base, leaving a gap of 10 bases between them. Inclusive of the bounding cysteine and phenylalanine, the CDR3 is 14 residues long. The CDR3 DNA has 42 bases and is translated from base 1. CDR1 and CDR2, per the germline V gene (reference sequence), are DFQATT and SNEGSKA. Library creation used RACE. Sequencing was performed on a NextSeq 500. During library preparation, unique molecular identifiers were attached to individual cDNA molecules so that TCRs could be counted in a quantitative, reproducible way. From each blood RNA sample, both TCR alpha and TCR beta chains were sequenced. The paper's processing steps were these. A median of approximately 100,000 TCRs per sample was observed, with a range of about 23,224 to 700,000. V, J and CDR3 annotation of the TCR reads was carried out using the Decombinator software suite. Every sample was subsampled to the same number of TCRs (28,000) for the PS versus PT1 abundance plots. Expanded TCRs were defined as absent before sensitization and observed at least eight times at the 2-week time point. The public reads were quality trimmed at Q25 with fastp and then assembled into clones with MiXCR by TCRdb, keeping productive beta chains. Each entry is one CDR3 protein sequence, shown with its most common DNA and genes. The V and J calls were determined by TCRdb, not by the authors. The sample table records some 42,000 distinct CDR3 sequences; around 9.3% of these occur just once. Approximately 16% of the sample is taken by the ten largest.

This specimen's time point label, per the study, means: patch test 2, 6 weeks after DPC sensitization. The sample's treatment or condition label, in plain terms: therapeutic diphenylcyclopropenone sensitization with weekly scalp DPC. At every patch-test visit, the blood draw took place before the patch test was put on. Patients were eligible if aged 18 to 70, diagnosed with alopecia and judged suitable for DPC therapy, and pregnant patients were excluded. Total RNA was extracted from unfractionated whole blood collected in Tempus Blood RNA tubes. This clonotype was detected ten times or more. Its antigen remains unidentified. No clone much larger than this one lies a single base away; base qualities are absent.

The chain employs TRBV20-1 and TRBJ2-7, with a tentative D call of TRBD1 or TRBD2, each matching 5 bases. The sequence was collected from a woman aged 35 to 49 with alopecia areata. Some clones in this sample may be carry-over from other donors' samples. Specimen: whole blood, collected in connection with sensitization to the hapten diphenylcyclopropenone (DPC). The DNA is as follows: TGCAGTGCTAGAGAAGCAGGGAGATCCTACGAGCAGTACTTC. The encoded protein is CSAREAGRSYEQYF.